This entry lists 5 T cell receptor beta chains sequenced from one sample in a study of T cells in Graves' hyperthyroidism and ophthalmopathy. Regions amplified from RNA transcripts were the TCR beta CDR3 regions. Initially, a first-round RT-PCR of the TCR CDR3 employed the HTBI primer set. A single record per CDR3 protein comes from TCRdb applying MiXCR to the multiplex PCR reads. This table has around 600,000 distinct CDR3 sequences, around 15% appearing once. The source material was blood. Receptors were obtained from a woman aged 40 to 50 with Graves' ophthalmopathy.

On this clonotype: Germline is not matched at one junction end, which may reflect a read error. DNA for the CDR3: TGTGCCAGTAGTGGAGGGACAGGGGTTTTGTACGAACAGTACTTC. Its translation is CASSGGTGVLYEQYF. The chain combines TRBV19 with TRBJ2-7; 10 nucleotides agree with TRBD1. Germline V CDR1 and CDR2: LNHDA, SQIVND (reference sequence). The CDR3 runs 15 residues.

This clonotype was observed a few times. The chain uses TRBV20-1 and TRBJ1-3; D not resolved. This CDR3 region has 15 residues. Germline CDR1 and CDR2: DFQATT and SNEGSKA (reference sequence). With 4 bases removed from V and 3 bases from J, the gap between germline ends came to 16 bases. CDR3 sequence (DNA): TGCAGTGCTACCCGGTCTCTCAGTGGTGGAAACACCATATATTTT. This encodes CSATRSLSGGNTIYF.

The CDR3 DNA reads TGTGCCAGCAGTTCCTCAGGGCGTTTCGGCTACACCTTC. Protein sequence: CASSSSGRFGYTF. The chain carries TRBV27 and TRBJ1-2; perhaps TRBD1 as D (5 bases). This CDR3 is built from 13 residues. V lost 4 bases, J lost 8 bases, and 14 bases lay in between. The germline gives CDR1 MNHEY, CDR2 SMNVEV (reference sequence).

Ten or more counts support this clonotype. V and J are TRBV5-1 and TRBJ2-1, with TRBD2 matching 7 bases. The CDR3 length is 15 residues. Germline V gene data show CDR1 as SGHRS and CDR2 as YFSETQ. J was trimmed by 2 bases and V by 3 bases; bases with no gene match: 5. The CDR3 bases are TGCGCCAGCAGCTGGGGGACTACTACCTACAATGAGCAGTTCTTC. It specifies CASSWGTTTYNEQFF.

This clonotype was seen at least ten times. CDR3 nucleotides: TGTGCCAGCAGCCCCAGGGCGGCCTCCTACAATGAGCAGTTCTTC. It is translated as CASSPRAASYNEQFF. The chain is built from TRBV9 and TRBJ2-1; D is perhaps TRBD1 (5 bases). The CDR3 is 15 residues long. From germline, CDR1 is SGDLS and CDR2 YYNGEE. The ends were cut back, 4 bases at V and 0 bases at J, with 11 bases in the middle.